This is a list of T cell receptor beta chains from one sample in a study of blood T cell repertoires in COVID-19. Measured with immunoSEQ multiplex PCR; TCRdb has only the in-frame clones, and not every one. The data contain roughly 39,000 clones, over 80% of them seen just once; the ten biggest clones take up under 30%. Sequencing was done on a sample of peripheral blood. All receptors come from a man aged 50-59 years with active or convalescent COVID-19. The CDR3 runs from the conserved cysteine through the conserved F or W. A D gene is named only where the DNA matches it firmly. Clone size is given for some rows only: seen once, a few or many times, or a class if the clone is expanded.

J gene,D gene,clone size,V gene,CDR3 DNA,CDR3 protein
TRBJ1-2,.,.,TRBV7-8,TGTGCCAGCAGTCCACTGGGGGGGCGAAACTATGGCTACACCTTC,CASSPLGGRNYGYTF
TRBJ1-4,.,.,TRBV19,TGTGCCAGTAGCCCCTGGGGCCTTGCAACTAATGAAAAACTGTTTTTT,CASSPWGLATNEKLFF
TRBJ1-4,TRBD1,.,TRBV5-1,TGCGCCAGCAAAACAGGGGGCATAACTAATGAAAAACTGTTTTTT,CASKTGGITNEKLFF
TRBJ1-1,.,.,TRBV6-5,TGTGCCAGCAGCTCGGGGGTCATGAACACTGAAGCTTTCTTT,CASSSGVMNTEAFF
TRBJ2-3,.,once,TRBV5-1,TGCGCCAGCAGCTTGATGTCCGTCGCAGATACGCAGTATTTT,CASSLMSVADTQYF
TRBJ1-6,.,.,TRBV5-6,TGTGCCAGCAGCTTTTTTTTGGGCCCCTCCTATAATTCACCCCTCCACTTT,CASSFFLGPSYNSPLHF
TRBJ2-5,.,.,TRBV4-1,TGCGCCAGCAGCCAAGGAGGATCGGGGGTGGAAGAGACCCAGTACTTC,CASSQGGSGVEETQYF
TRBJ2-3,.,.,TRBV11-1,TGTGCCAGCAGCGCCAGACAGGTTGATACGCAGTATTTT,CASSARQVDTQYF
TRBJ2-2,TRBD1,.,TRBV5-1,TGCGCCAGCGGGCCCCAGGGACAGGGTGTCGGGGAGCTGTTTTTT,CASGPQGQGVGELFF
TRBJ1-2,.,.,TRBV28,TGTGCCAGCGAGGCCCTCTATGGCTACACCTTC,CASEALYGYTF
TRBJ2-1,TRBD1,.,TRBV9,TGTGCCAGCAGTCCCCTTCCGCGGACAGGGGGTTACGATGAGCAGTTCTTC,CASSPLPRTGGYDEQFF
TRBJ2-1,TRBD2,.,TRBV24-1,TGTGCCACCAGTGATTCCGGGACTAGCGGCTACAATGAGCAGTTCTTC,CATSDSGTSGYNEQFF
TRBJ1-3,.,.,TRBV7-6,TGTGCCAGCAGCATAGCCCAGGACTTCTCTGGAAACACCATATATTTT,CASSIAQDFSGNTIYF
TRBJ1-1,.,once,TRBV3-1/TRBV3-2,TGTGCCAGCAGCTTCCAGGGTGCGACTGAAGCTTTCTTT,CASSFQGATEAFF
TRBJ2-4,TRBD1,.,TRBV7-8,TGTGCCAGCAGCTTAGGCCCAGGGGGCATGGACATTCAGTACTTC,CASSLGPGGMDIQYF
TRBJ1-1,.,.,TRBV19,TGTGCCAGTAGGGCAACAGGTTACACTGAAGCTTTCTTT,CASRATGYTEAFF
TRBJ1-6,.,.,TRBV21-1,TGTGCCAGCAGCCCCCGCCGGACAGGGCGGTCACCCCTCCACTTT,CASSPRRTGRSPLHF
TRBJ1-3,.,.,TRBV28,TGTGCCAGCAGCTCCACAGGGTACGGAAACACCATATATTTT,CASSSTGYGNTIYF
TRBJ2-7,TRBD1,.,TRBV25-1,TGTGCCAGCAGTGAACTGGGGACAGGGCCCTACGAGCAGTACTTC,CASSELGTGPYEQYF
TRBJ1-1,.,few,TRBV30,TGTGCCTGGAGTGTCGGGGGAGTGAGCACTGAAGCTTTCTTT,CAWSVGGVSTEAFF
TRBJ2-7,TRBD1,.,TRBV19,TGTGCCAGTAGAGGGGGCGCAGGTTTGTACGAGCAGTACTTC,CASRGGAGLYEQYF
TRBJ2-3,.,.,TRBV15,TGTGCCACCAGCAGAGGGCGGGGTTCTAGCACAGATACGCAGTATTTT,CATSRGRGSSTDTQYF
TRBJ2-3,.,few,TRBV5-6,TGTGCCAGCAGCTCCCTCGGGGTAGATACGCAGTATTTT,CASSSLGVDTQYF
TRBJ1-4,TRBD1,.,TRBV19,TGTGCCAGTAAGACAGGGGACTACAATGAAAAACTGTTTTTT,CASKTGDYNEKLFF
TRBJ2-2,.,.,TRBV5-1,TGCGCCAGCAGCAGCAACTGGAAGGGGTCCGGGGAGCTGTTTTTT,CASSSNWKGSGELFF
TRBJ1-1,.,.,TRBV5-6,TGTGCCAGCAGCTTGGAAGGGGCAGGCGCCCTGAACACTGAAGCTTTCTTT,CASSLEGAGALNTEAFF
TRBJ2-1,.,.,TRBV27,TGTGCCAGCAGTTTATTTCCAGGCAGCCATGAGCAGTTCTTC,CASSLFPGSHEQFF
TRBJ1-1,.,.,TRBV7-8,TGTGCCAGCTCCCCCCAGTTGGTCCTTAACACTGAAGCTTTCTTT,CASSPQLVLNTEAFF
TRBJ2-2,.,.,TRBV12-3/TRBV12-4,TGTGCCAGCGGGAGGACGACGGGGGAGCTGTTTTTT,CASGRTTGELFF
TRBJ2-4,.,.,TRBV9,TGTGCCAGCAGCGTAGGGGCTACAAAAAACATTCAGTACTTC,CASSVGATKNIQYF
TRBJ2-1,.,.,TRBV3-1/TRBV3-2,TGTGCCAGCAGCCAGTATTCTAATGAGCAGTTCTTC,CASSQYSNEQFF
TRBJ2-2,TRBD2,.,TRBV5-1,TGCGCCAGCAGCTCGGGGACTACCTTAAACACCGGGGAGCTGTTTTTT,CASSSGTTLNTGELFF
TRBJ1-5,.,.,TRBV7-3,TGTGCCAGCAGCTTGACAGGAAATCAGCCCCAGCATTTT,CASSLTGNQPQHF
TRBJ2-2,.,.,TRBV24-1,TGTGCCACCAGTGAACCCCCGCCGGGACTTCTGAACACCGGGGAGCTGTTTTTT,CATSEPPPGLLNTGELFF
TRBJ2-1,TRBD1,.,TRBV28,TGTGCCAGCAGTCAAATAGGACAGGGGGGCAATGAGCAGTTCTTC,CASSQIGQGGNEQFF
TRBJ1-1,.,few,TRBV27,TGTGCCAGCAGTATCAACGGGGGGGGCGGGGAAGCTTTCTTT,CASSINGGGGEAFF
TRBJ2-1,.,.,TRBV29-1,TGCAGCGTCCCCCGCGCAGGGTGGAATGAGCAGTTCTTC,CSVPRAGWNEQFF
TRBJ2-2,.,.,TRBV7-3,TGTGCCAGCAGCCCCGACAGCAACACCGGGGAGCTGTTTTTT,CASSPDSNTGELFF
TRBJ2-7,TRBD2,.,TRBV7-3,TGTGCCAGCAGCTTAACGGGGACTAGCAGTACCTACGAGCAGTACTTC,CASSLTGTSSTYEQYF
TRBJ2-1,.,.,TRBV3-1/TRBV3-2,TGTGCCAGCAGCCCCACTGGCAATGAGCAGTTCTTC,CASSPTGNEQFF
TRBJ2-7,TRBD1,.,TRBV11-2,TGTGCCAGCTCAACAGGGGTTCCCTACGAGCAGTACTTC,CASSTGVPYEQYF
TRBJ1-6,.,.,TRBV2,TGTGCCAGCAAGGTCAGGGATTCACCCCTCCACTTT,CASKVRDSPLHF
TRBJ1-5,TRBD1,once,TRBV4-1,TGCGCCAGCAGTCCGAAAAACCGAAAGACAGGGAACAATCAGCCCCAGCATTTT,CASSPKNRKTGNNQPQHF
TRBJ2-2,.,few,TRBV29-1,TGCAGCGTTGGTGTCGCCGGGGAGCTGTTTTTT,CSVGVAGELFF
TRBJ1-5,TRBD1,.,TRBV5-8,TGTGCCAGCAGCTCCTTGACAGGGCTTGATCAGCCCCAGCATTTT,CASSSLTGLDQPQHF
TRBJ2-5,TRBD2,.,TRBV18,TGTGCCAGCTCACCGGAAATAGCGGGAGGACGAGGGACCCAGTACTTC,CASSPEIAGGRGTQYF
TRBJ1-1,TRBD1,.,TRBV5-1,TGCGCCAGCAGCTTTTCAGGAGTGGGACAGGGAGCTGAAGCTTTCTTT,CASSFSGVGQGAEAFF
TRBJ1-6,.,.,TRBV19,TGTGCCGGCGGCAGGGGCAATTCACCCCTCCACTTT,CAGGRGNSPLHF
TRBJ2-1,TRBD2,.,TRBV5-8,TGTGCCAGCAGCTTGGCCACGGCGGGAGCGGTCAATGAGCAGTTCTTC,CASSLATAGAVNEQFF
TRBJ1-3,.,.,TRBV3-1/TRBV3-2,TGTGCCAGCACCGGGACTCTTGGAAACACCATATATTTT,CASTGTLGNTIYF
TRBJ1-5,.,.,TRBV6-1,TGTGCCAGCAGTGAACTGCACACCTGGGGCCAGCCCCAGCATTTT,CASSELHTWGQPQHF
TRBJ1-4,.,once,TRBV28,TGTGCCAGCAGTTTCCGACTTGCAACTAATGAAAAACTGTTTTTT,CASSFRLATNEKLFF
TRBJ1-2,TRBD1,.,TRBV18,TGTGCCAGCTCACCGACAGGGGGTAAAGAGGGCTACACCTTC,CASSPTGGKEGYTF
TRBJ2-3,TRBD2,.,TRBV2,TGTGCCAGCAGTGCTCGGGCCAGCGGGAGAATGGATACGCAGTATTTT,CASSARASGRMDTQYF
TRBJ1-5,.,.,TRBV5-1,TGCGCCAGCAGCTTGGGAGGGCGGCAGCCCCAGCATTTT,CASSLGGRQPQHF
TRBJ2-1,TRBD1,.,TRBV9,TGTGCCAGCAGCGTATCGGGACAGGGACTCGACAATGAGCAGTTCTTC,CASSVSGQGLDNEQFF
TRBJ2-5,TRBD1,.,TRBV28,TGTGCCAGCAGCAGGACAGGGGTCACAGCAGTGGAAGAGACCCAGTACTTC,CASSRTGVTAVEETQYF
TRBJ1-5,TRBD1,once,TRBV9,TGTGCCAGCAGCGTGACAGGGGATCAGCCCCAGCATTTT,CASSVTGDQPQHF
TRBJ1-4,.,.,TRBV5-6,TGTGCCAGCAGCTATCGCAGGGCGAATGAAAAACTGTTTTTT,CASSYRRANEKLFF
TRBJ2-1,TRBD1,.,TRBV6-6,TGTGCCAGCAGTCGTAAGCCCGGGACAGGGGTCCACAATGAGCAGTTCTTC,CASSRKPGTGVHNEQFF